This T cell receptor beta chain is drawn from a study of cytomegalovirus exposure and HLA in healthy donors (dated by TCRdb to about 2017). General notes on the study: An earlier analysis of some 550 of the donors reported 250 to 300 Gb of sequence data and 120 million or so unique TCR beta sequences from about 180 million T cells. An early release covering 550 to 650 HLA-typed donors comprised about 300 gigabases of sequencing data and approximately 85 million unique TCR sequences. Of the roughly 400 genotyped donors, around 81% fell in the genetic ancestry cluster associated with self-reported Caucasian donors. The study aimed to test whether signatures of past pathogen exposure could be identified by cataloging public T cell receptors. The T cell repertoires of 666 subjects were profiled by immunosequencing and related to cytomegalovirus serostatus. A separate validation cohort of roughly 120 different subjects was used in addition to the roughly 670-subject first cohort. To predict cytomegalovirus infection status, the study combined high-throughput TCR immunosequencing, statistical association of individual TCRs with disease status, and machine learning. A later analysis re-examined previously published TCR beta repertoires from more than 550 donors and added high-resolution HLA genotyping to investigate patterns of TCR occurrence. Rather than drawing on any new phenotypic data, the later analysis identified candidate immune exposures from TCR beta sequences and the way those sequences occurred across donors. An earlier analysis of nearly 600 of the donors applied high-throughput TCR beta sequencing to assess whether each TCR beta V gene segment acted as functional or pseudogenic. Donor age, sex, ethnicity and CMV serostatus were collected together with the repertoire data. Genome-wide SNP genotypes for about 65% of the roughly 670 donors were used in a later genetic analysis, which treated that subset as a discovery cohort. All discovery cohort repertoires had been generated using a single sequencing platform. Class I and class II HLA loci were covered by the typing at four-digit resolution. Typing coverage varied by locus: roughly 620-630 donors for A, B, C, DRB1 and DQB1; approximately 500 for DQA1; nearly 610 for DPA1; some 470 for DPB1. A few DR-DQ haplotypes were treated as single units for association and clustering because of strong linkage in the cohort. Across approximately 400 genotyped donors of the cohort, an average of about 220,000 unique TCR beta nucleotide sequences per donor were sequenced, and roughly a sixth of those sequences were non-productive.

Remarks on this clone: No cognate antigen has been identified for it.

What the study reported, not specific to this receptor: A later genetic analysis associated a missense DCLRE1C variant with V-gene and J-gene trimming of TCR beta chains, and an independent cohort replicated the association. Because counts were too low, seventeen rarely observed V segments, including chromosome 9 orphons, were excluded from the earlier analysis of 587 of the donors. A cluster of highly shared sequence variants was judged likely to represent a technical artifact of the sequencing pipeline. In a later genetic analysis, fewer N-insertions in productive TCRs were reported among donors in an Asian-associated ancestry cluster than the roughly 700-donor mean. In a later analysis, HLA-associated TCR beta chains were found to be more clonally expanded and to have lower generation probabilities than equally common non-associated chains. Broadly in line with IMGT annotations, most TCR beta V segments showed up in productive rearrangements about 87% or about 30% of the time in an earlier analysis of approximately 600 of the donors. Cytomegalovirus status was reported to be diagnosed by the classifier with high specificity and sensitivity in both the original and validation cohorts. CMV serostatus was the only immune exposure information available for the cohort. Linkage disequilibrium might explain the correlated functional status among segregating V segments, but an unknown experimental factor could not be ruled out. Several of the top co-occurrence clusters appeared to be linked to parvovirus B19, influenza, CMV and Epstein-Barr virus, according to a later analysis. In a later analysis, most CMV-associated TCR beta chains were found to appear HLA-restricted, with HLA associations seemingly driven largely by CMV exposure. A later analysis associated about 17,000 TCR beta sequences with specific HLA alleles at a false discovery rate of 0.05. A further reported finding was that TCR beta sequences accurately predicted the HLA-A and HLA-B alleles for most subjects in the first cohort. The authors suggested that the approach could potentially be generalized to other disease states and immunological phenotypes. When HLA alleles, especially DR and DQ, strongly co-occurred, attributing TCR associations to individual alleles was difficult. Because some donors lacked HLA typing at each locus, the association tests relied only on the typed subset. The presence/absence analyses assumed that sequencing depth was roughly uniform across donors, and that assumption may not be true. A later analysis found that TCR association rates varied across HLA loci, with DRB1 alleles showing the most associated TCRs and HLA-C alleles the fewest. In the study, 150 to 200 TCR beta chains were listed as associated with cytomegalovirus. Because the 87-base-pair reads could not distinguish some IMGT-functional V segments, including TRBV6-2 and TRBV6-3, those segments were excluded. The cohort was sequenced for TCR beta chains only, and without alpha or paired-chain data the features that could be detected were limited. Most TCR sequences were observed very rarely across donors, whereas some public TCRs were present in many individuals. Three of the identified cytomegalovirus-associated TCR beta chains were confirmed in vitro to be specific for cytomegalovirus antigens.

Libraries were built with the immunoSEQ multiplex PCR assay. The multiplex PCR relied on a mix of 60 forward primers for TCR Vbeta segments and 13 reverse primers for TCR Jbeta segments. The CDR3 region of rearranged TCR beta genes was amplified from genomic DNA by a multiplex PCR assay. Amplified TCR beta libraries were sequenced as 87-base-pair reads on the Illumina HiSeq System. From the authors' description of their analysis: A later analysis tallied some 79 million unique TCR beta chains across the 660 or so repertoires, and around 10 million of those chains were shared by two or more donors. Raw reads were error-corrected and collapsed into unique sequences with a nearest-neighbor algorithm that merged closely related sequences to remove PCR and sequencing errors. CDR3 sequences were aligned to IMGT reference sequences to assign V, D and J gene segments. For a sequence to be retained, at least a six-nucleotide match to both a V gene segment and a J gene segment was required. A rearrangement was called productive if the CDR3 had no stop codons and remained in frame with V and J, and every other rearrangement was called non-productive. CDR3 was defined by IMGT convention, running from the second conserved V-encoded cysteine to the conserved J-encoded phenylalanine. Sequences without an unambiguous match to a single V gene segment were excluded from the earlier analysis of several hundred of the donors. An earlier analysis of 500 to 600 of the donors classified V segments as functional when productive rearrangements were above 56.7% and as segregating when the standard deviation between donors was above 5%. A statistical classification framework was built to diagnose cytomegalovirus status from the catalog of TCR beta chain sequences. In a later analysis, V and J genes were assigned by comparing TCR nucleotide sequences against IMGT/GENE-DB human TR gene sequences. In a later analysis, CDR3 sequences and most-parsimonious VDJ recombination scenarios were assigned using the TCRdist pipeline. In a later analysis, each TCR beta chain was defined by its CDR3 amino acid sequence together with its V-gene family, and reads lacking a unique V-gene family were excluded. As a way to deal with suspected cross-contamination and a sequencing artifact, a later analysis dropped 500 to 700 nucleotide sequences that were highly shared and had low generation probability. In a later analysis, a clonal expansion index for each public chain was calculated from normalized within-repertoire ranks of inferred template counts. Generation probabilities in a later analysis came from a VDJ recombination model fitted to out-of-frame rearrangements, and those results were checked against IGoR. Hypergeometric tests were used in a later analysis to score TCR-TCR, TCR-HLA and TCR-CMV co-occurrence, with a repertoire-size bias correction applied to the TCR pairs. False discovery rates were estimated in a later analysis by permuting HLA or CMV assignments 20 times. In a later analysis, co-occurring TCRs were grouped using DBSCAN, with TCRdist sequence similarity added in when clustering inside HLA-allele-positive subsets. Repertoires with fewer than 30,000 or more than 120,000 public chains were left out of co-occurrence clustering, as were five repertoires with anomalous nucleotide sharing. TCRdb obtained this table from immuneACCESS and retained in-frame rearrangements with V and J assigned. These tables miss some clones; where compared with another copy, unresolved V genes account for less than half of the shortfall, and the remainder is unexplained. Clonal size and the V and J genes are those of that table, whereas D and trimming came from the DNA. The sample table on file contains fewer than 45,000 clones. Clones ranked in the top ten supply approximately 10% of the sample.

CDR1 and CDR2 are drawn from the germline V gene: SGHDT, YYEEEE. V trim: 0 bases; J trim: 9 bases; unmatched bases: 6. The CDR3 contains 16 residues, cysteine and phenylalanine counted. Left in the record is the CDR3 DNA by itself, 48 bases read in frame from the first base. The cohort consisted of 650 to 850 healthy bone marrow donors. At the time of sampling, every cohort member was nominally healthy, though immune exposures that went unrecorded were likely present. The donor tested CMV seropositive and was one of the 289 seropositive cohort members. Each donor provided a peripheral blood sample, and peripheral blood mononuclear cells were used for TCR beta sequencing. Genomic DNA extraction from the blood cell samples was performed with the Qiagen DNeasy Blood Extraction Kit.

The sequenced material came from PBMCs. The TCR sequence derives from a man aged 35 to 55 in good health and CMV-seropositive. The chain is encoded by TRBV5-6 joined to TRBJ2-1; 13 junctional bases match TRBD2. The CDR3 here reads CASSLGWTSGSGEQFF. The DNA sequence is given as TGTGCCAGCAGCTTGGGCTGGACTAGCGGGAGCGGTGAGCAGTTCTTC.